This is a list of T cell receptor beta chains from one sample in a study of CD8+CD57+ T cells in acquired aplastic anemia. TCRdb re-analysed the reads in MiXCR, keeping a single row per CDR3 protein. The sample carries 200,000 to 250,000 distinct CDR3 sequences, approximately 35% recorded once. The sample was sorted CD4+, CD8+, or CD8+CD57+ T cells (not recorded which) from PBMCs. Receptors originate from a human donor in good health, serving as a control. Each CDR3 is given with its conserved first and last residue. D genes are given only for firm matches. Expanded clones are given a class, and other clones once, few, many or no size at all.

j_call	cdr3_length	d_call	clone_size	v_call	cdr3_aa	cdr3_nt
TRBJ2-5	15	TRBD1	NA	TRBV24-1	CATSDSGQGGETQYF	TGTGCCACCAGTGACTCGGGACAGGGCGGGGAGACCCAGTACTTC
TRBJ1-2	16	TRBD1	once	TRBV15	CATSSLGQGQGMGYTF	TGTGCCACCAGCAGCCTCGGACAGGGACAGGGGATGGGCTACACCTTC
TRBJ1-2	14	NA	many	TRBV5-1	CASRTGPGGRGYTF	TGCGCCAGCAGGACGGGCCCGGGGGGCCGTGGCTACACCTTC
TRBJ2-2	14	NA	NA	TRBV7-2	CASSLMLNTGELFF	TGTGCCAGCAGCTTAATGCTCAACACCGGGGAGCTGTTTTTT
TRBJ2-5	18	TRBD1	NA	TRBV25-1	CASSRTPGQGRSGETQYF	TGTGCCAGCAGTAGAACGCCGGGACAGGGGAGGAGCGGAGAGACCCAGTACTTC
TRBJ2-5	16	NA	NA	TRBV18	CASSPPSGSNGETQYF	TGTGCCAGCTCACCACCGTCAGGGAGTAACGGAGAGACCCAGTACTTC
TRBJ1-1	13	TRBD1	few	TRBV6-1	CASVRQGWTEAFF	TGTGCCAGCGTTAGACAGGGTTGGACTGAAGCTTTCTTT
TRBJ1-6	18	TRBD1	many	TRBV11-1	CASSLRGRQGENNSPLHF	TGTGCCAGCAGCTTAAGGGGCCGACAGGGGGAGAATAATTCACCCCTCCACTTT
TRBJ2-7	14	NA	NA	TRBV29-1	CSVAGQSGLYEQYF	TGCAGCGTGGCGGGACAGTCAGGTCTCTACGAGCAGTACTTC
TRBJ2-7	15	TRBD1	NA	TRBV10-3	CAISGTGGVPYEQYF	TGTGCCATCAGCGGGACAGGGGGCGTGCCCTACGAGCAGTACTTC
TRBJ1-5	16	TRBD1	NA	TRBV7-9	CASSHGMRGRDQPQHF	TGTGCCAGCAGTCATGGAATGAGGGGGCGGGATCAGCCCCAGCATTTT
TRBJ1-2	17	TRBD1	few	TRBV25-1	CASSHTPGTGSNYGYTF	TGTGCCAGCAGCCACACACCCGGGACAGGGAGTAACTATGGCTACACCTTC
TRBJ2-1	14	NA	many	TRBV7-8	CASTGAAAYNEQFF	TGTGCCAGTACGGGGGCCGCTGCCTACAATGAGCAGTTCTTC
TRBJ2-1	16	NA	many	TRBV19	CASSRPPWTAYNEQFF	TGTGCCAGTAGTCGACCCCCTTGGACAGCGTACAATGAGCAGTTCTTC
TRBJ2-1	15	TRBD2	NA	TRBV20-1	CSASNPTSAYNEQFF	TGCAGTGCATCCAACCCTACTAGCGCCTACAATGAGCAGTTCTTC
TRBJ1-2	14	NA	NA	TRBV20-1	CSARDWGGIYGYTF	TGCAGTGCTAGAGATTGGGGCGGCATCTATGGCTACACCTTC
TRBJ2-7	11	NA	NA	TRBV10-3	CAISAYYEQYF	TGTGCCATCAGTGCATACTACGAGCAGTACTTC
TRBJ2-7	14	NA	NA	TRBV30	CAWSRGLEIDEQYF	TGTGCCTGGAGCCGGGGGCTAGAGATTGACGAGCAGTACTTC
TRBJ2-7	12	NA	NA	TRBV20-1	CSALNRGGEQYF	TGCAGTGCCCTAAACCGGGGTGGCGAGCAGTACTTC
TRBJ2-3	18	TRBD2	few	TRBV5-1	CASSLLGLAGGSTDTQYF	TGCGCCAGCAGCTTGTTGGGACTAGCGGGAGGAAGCACAGATACGCAGTATTTT
TRBJ2-3	13	NA	many	TRBV7-2	CASSLEASDTQYF	TGTGCCAGCAGCTTAGAGGCTTCGGATACGCAGTATTTT
TRBJ1-1	14	NA	many	TRBV6-1	CASTPTGRGLEAFF	TGTGCCAGCACTCCCACGGGGAGGGGACTTGAAGCTTTCTTT
TRBJ1-1	12	TRBD1	few	TRBV18	CASSPGTGEAFF	TGTGCCAGCTCACCAGGGACAGGGGAAGCTTTCTTT
TRBJ2-5	12	NA	many	TRBV12-3/TRBV12-4	CASSHHPETQYF	TGTGCCAGCAGCCACCATCCAGAGACCCAGTACTTC
TRBJ2-1	15	TRBD2	NA	TRBV20-1	CSARVLAGGFYEQFF	TGCAGTGCTAGAGTGCTAGCGGGGGGTTTCTATGAGCAGTTCTTC
TRBJ1-5	12	NA	many	TRBV19	CASSVGEQPQHF	TGTGCCAGTTCCGTTGGGGAACAGCCCCAGCATTTT
TRBJ2-5	14	NA	many	TRBV13	CASSITGRQETQYF	TGTGCCAGCAGCATAACAGGGAGACAAGAGACCCAGTACTTC
TRBJ1-2	15	NA	NA	TRBV6-5	CASSLSLSDAYGYTF	TGTGCCAGCAGTTTATCGTTGTCGGATGCGTATGGCTACACCTTC
TRBJ2-2	16	NA	NA	TRBV2	CASSPGGQLNTGELFF	TGTGCCAGCTCACCGGGCGGTCAACTGAACACCGGGGAGCTGTTTTTT
TRBJ2-3	16	NA	many	TRBV29-1	CSVVWLRRRETDTQYF	TGCAGCGTTGTTTGGCTCAGGCGACGTGAGACAGATACGCAGTATTTT
TRBJ2-2	15	TRBD2	NA	TRBV20-1	CSASRLAFDTGELFF	TGCAGTGCGAGTAGACTAGCGTTTGACACCGGGGAGCTGTTTTTT
TRBJ1-6	15	NA	many	TRBV4-2	CASSQVQDSNSPLHF	TGTGCCAGCAGCCAAGTTCAGGACTCGAATTCACCCCTCCACTTT
TRBJ2-1	15	NA	many	TRBV29-1	CSARGAQSSYNEQFF	TGCAGCGCTCGGGGCGCTCAGAGCTCCTACAATGAGCAGTTCTTC
TRBJ2-7	16	TRBD2	NA	TRBV6-1	CASSPRTSGPSYEQYF	TGTGCCAGCAGTCCCAGGACTAGCGGGCCGTCCTACGAGCAGTACTTC
TRBJ1-1	15	NA	once	TRBV9	CASSVSRGRVTEAFF	TGTGCCAGCAGCGTAAGCAGGGGAAGGGTAACTGAAGCTTTCTTT